This T cell receptor beta chain was sequenced during a study of beta chain features in type 1 diabetes. The wider study: Healthy donors and patients showed comparable age, gender and cell yields.

Sorting based on CD45RO/CCR7/CD25/CD127/CD95/CD27 separated CD4+ naive, central memory, regulatory and stem cell-like memory cells. The CDR3 has 9 amino acids. The V and J ends lost 2 bases and 10 bases respectively, with 3 bases between them. Germline CDR1 reads SQVTM; CDR2 reads ANQGSEA. This clone appeared a few times. Antigen unknown. The authors reverse transcribed all of the isolated RNA, so sequencing captured expressed TCRB transcripts. A few million reads, on average, came from each naive, central memory and regulatory T cell sample. Profiled with immunoSEQ multiplex PCR; TCRdb holds only in-frame clones, not every one. Among around 160,000 clones, roughly 60% were seen once, and the ten largest hold about 0.091%. The study's findings and limits: Type 1 diabetes patients had moderately but significantly shorter TCRB CDR3s in all four CD4+ subsets.

V usage is TRBV29-1 and J usage is TRBJ2-1, with D hard to call. This clonotype originated in a man aged 25-45 years with type 1 diabetes. The sample taken for sequencing was naive CD4+ T cells from blood. The CDR3 here is CSVEREQFF. CDR3 DNA sequence: TGCAGCGTTGAAAGGGAGCAGTTCTTC.